Below, 20 T cell receptor beta chains from the same sample are listed, as sequenced in a study of cytomegalovirus exposure and HLA in healthy donors. 60 Vbeta and 13 Jbeta primers were used in PCR. The repertoire was sequenced with immunoSEQ multiplex PCR; TCRdb's copy has only in-frame clones and lacks some. The data show approximately 120,000 clones, under 85% seen once. The sample consisted of PBMCs. These receptors all come from a man in his forties or fifties in good health and CMV-seropositive.

This clone was recorded a few times. One base separates it from a far larger clone, so it is likely a read error. The chain recombines TRBV7-9 with TRBJ1-3; possible D gene TRBD1, 5 bases. The CDR3 totals 16 residues. Looked up from germline, CDR1 is SEHNR and CDR2 is FQNEAQ (reference sequence). The DNA for the CDR3 is TGTGCCAGCAGCTTGGTAGGGGCCAACTCTGGACACACCATATATTTT. Translating gives CASSLVGANSGHTIYF.

J is TRBJ1-2 and V is TRBV15, with no clear D. The CDR3 is 15 residues long. The ends were cut back, 5 bases at V and 7 bases at J, with 20 bases in the middle. Per germline, CDR1 LNHNV and CDR2 YYDKDF (reference sequence). In DNA, the CDR3 is TGTGCCACCAGCCCTCGAGCTGAATCCTTCTTTGGCTACACCTTC. Residues: CATSPRAESFFGYTF.

Notes on this clone: The junction differs from germline at one of its ends, possibly a read error. The gene calls are TRBV7-9 and TRBJ1-3; D ambiguous. Germline loops: CDR1 SEHNR, CDR2 FQNEAQ (reference sequence). This CDR3 is 13 amino acids long. The CDR3 DNA reads as TGTTCCAGCAGCTTAGTTCAGTCGCACACCATATATTTT. Encoded protein: CSSSLVQSHTIYF. The entire variable domain, with the rest obtained from reference TRBV7-9 and TRBJ1-3, is as follows: DTGVSQNPRHKITKRGQNVTFRCDPISEHNRLYWYRQTLGQGPEFLTYFQNEAQLEKSRLLSDRFSAERPKGSFSTLEIQRTEQGDSAMYLCSSSLVQSHTIYFGEGSWLTVV.

The V gene is TRBV12-5, the J gene TRBJ1-1; D not resolved. In germline, CDR1 is LGHNT, CDR2 FRNRAP. V was pared by 5 bases and J by 0 bases, with 10 bases between. The CDR3 consists of 14 residues. CDR3: CASGRQTVNTEAFF. For the CDR3, the DNA is TGTGCTAGTGGTCGCCAAACAGTGAACACTGAAGCTTTCTTT.

The gene calls are TRBV2 and TRBJ2-5; 9 bases match TRBD2. Germline V gene data show CDR1 as SNHLY and CDR2 as FYNNEI. V was pared by 6 bases and J by 5 bases, with 7 bases of the junction left unmatched. The CDR3 has 14 residues. The CDR3 here is CASSMAGGMETQYF. The DNA of the CDR3 is TGTGCCAGCAGCATGGCGGGGGGGATGGAGACCCAGTACTTC.

This clone has a handful of counts. J is TRBJ1-2 and V is TRBV7-6, with D possibly TRBD1 on 5 matching bases. Germline CDR1 is SGHVS and CDR2 is FNYEAQ. This CDR3 has 11 residues. The V and J ends lost 3 bases and 10 bases respectively, with 9 bases between them. CDR3 in DNA: TGTGCCAGCAGCTTGGACATTGACTACACCTTC. Residues: CASSLDIDYTF.

V is TRBV7-2 and J is TRBJ2-7, with 8 bases lining up with TRBD1. Germline V gives CDR1 SGHTA, CDR2 FQGNSA. The length of the CDR3 is 13 residues. J was trimmed by 2 bases and V by 5 bases; bases with no gene match: 2. The CDR3 DNA is TGTGCCAGCAGCGCGACAGGGGCCTACGAGCAGTACTTC. Translating it yields CASSATGAYEQYF.

V and J are TRBV4-3 and TRBJ2-2, with D possibly being TRBD1 (5 bases). The V end was cut by 0 bases, the J end by 7 bases, with 15 bases between. Looked up from germline, CDR1 is LGHNA and CDR2 is YSLEER. The CDR3 length is 16 residues. Here the CDR3 reads CASSQDHAGYGGELFF. As DNA, the CDR3 is TGCGCCAGCAGCCAAGATCACGCAGGGTATGGCGGGGAGCTGTTTTTT.

The V gene is TRBV5-1, the J gene TRBJ2-7; TRBD1 agrees at 11 bases. CDR1 is SGHRS and CDR2 is YFSETQ in the germline V gene. The CDR3 runs to 13 residues. V lost 5 bases and J lost 6; bases outside the gene matches: 4. The CDR3 sequence: CASSPGQGGEQYF. The DNA for the CDR3 is TGCGCCAGCAGTCCGGGACAGGGGGGCGAGCAGTACTTC.

The rearrangement joins TRBV7-2 to TRBJ2-7; no definite D call. V gave up 2 bases and J gave up 4 bases, with 12 bases separating them. The germline gives CDR1 SGHTA, CDR2 FQGNSA. The CDR3 spans 14 residues. CDR3 nucleotide sequence: TGTGCCAGCAGCTTAAATTGGCCCCCGTACGAGCAGTACTTC. Its translation is CASSLNWPPYEQYF.

V is TRBV19 and J is TRBJ2-7; TRBD1 matches at 8 bases. In germline, CDR1 is LNHDA, CDR2 SQIVND (reference sequence). This CDR3 contains 13 residues. J was trimmed by 5 bases and V by 4 bases; bases with no gene match: 4. CDR3 sequence reads: CASSNRGTDEQYF. The CDR3 coding sequence is TGTGCCAGTAGTAACAGGGGGACTGACGAGCAGTACTTC.

The chain carries TRBV10-3 and TRBJ1-3; no clear D gene. This CDR3 contains 15 residues. V shed 9 bases and J shed 0 bases, with 15 bases lying between them. The germline V gene has CDR1 ENHRY and CDR2 SYGVKD. CDR3 region: CAIRDGLDSGNTIYF. CDR3 coding DNA: TGTGCCATTCGCGACGGACTAGACTCTGGAAACACCATATATTTT.

This clone was detected a few times. This chain links TRBV7-2 with TRBJ1-5; D not certain. The CDR3 contains 13 residues. From germline, CDR1 is SGHTA and CDR2 FQGNSA. Trimming removed 3 bases from V and 5 bases from J, with 8 bases in between. The CDR3 loop reads CASSFIGYQPQHF. The CDR3 coding sequence is TGTGCCAGCAGCTTTATTGGCTATCAGCCCCAGCATTTT.

This chain connects TRBV25-1 to TRBJ2-1; TRBD2 matches at 11 bases. CDR3 length: 18 amino acids. After removal of 4 bases from V and 0 bases from J, the junction contained 8 bases not matched to a gene. Germline CDR1 and CDR2: MGHDK and SYGVNS. CDR3 residues: CASSGGTSGFLSYNEQFF. The CDR3 nucleotides read TGTGCCAGCAGTGGAGGGACTAGCGGTTTCCTCTCCTACAATGAGCAGTTCTTC.

The CDR3 sequence is CASSFTGVNQPQHF. CDR3 in DNA: TGTGCCAGCAGCTTTACGGGGGTTAATCAGCCCCAGCATTTT. The chain has TRBV7-2 and TRBJ1-5; maybe TRBD1 (5 bases). Germline V gene sequence: CDR1 SGHTA, CDR2 FQGNSA. The germline V and J ends were trimmed by 3 bases and 4 bases, with 10 bases remaining between them. This CDR3 has 14 amino acids.

This clone was recorded a few times. The gene calls are TRBV19 and TRBJ1-4; possible D gene TRBD1, 5 bases. The ends were cut back, 6 bases at V and 12 bases at J, with 11 bases in the middle. The CDR3 contains 11 residues. The germline gives CDR1 LNHDA, CDR2 SQIVND (reference sequence). Here the CDR3 DNA reads TGTGCCAGTAGCGTCAGGGTAGAACTGTTTTTT. Protein product: CASSVRVELFF.

This chain links TRBV5-8 with TRBJ1-1, with 9 bases that match TRBD1. Germline V gives CDR1 SGHTS, CDR2 YDEGEE. The CDR3 is 19 residues long. V lost 2 bases, J lost 1 base, and 15 bases stayed unmatched. The CDR3 loop is CASSFLVNRGQIKNTEAFF. The CDR3 DNA sequence: TGTGCCAGCAGCTTTTTGGTGAACAGGGGGCAAATCAAGAACACTGAAGCTTTCTTT.

In this sample, this clone turned up a few times. The CDR3 nucleotides read TGTGCCTGGAGTGTAACGGCCTACGAGCAGTACTTC. It is translated as CAWSVTAYEQYF. The chain uses TRBV30 and TRBJ2-7; D is undetermined. In germline, CDR1 is GTSNPN, CDR2 SVGIG (reference sequence). V was trimmed by 0 bases and J by 2 bases, leaving 5 bases between them. This CDR3 has 12 residues.

The chain couples TRBV28 to TRBJ2-1; TRBD2 is a possible D gene (5 bases). Per germline, CDR1 MDHEN and CDR2 SYDVKM. V dropped 3 bases and J dropped 4 bases, with 10 bases sitting between them. This CDR3 is 14 amino acids long. The CDR3 nucleotides are TGTGCCAGCAGTTTTTTGAGCGGTTACAATGAGCAGTTCTTC. It codes for CASSFLSGYNEQFF.

The V and J genes are TRBV5-1 and TRBJ1-1; D is perhaps TRBD1 (5 bases). Germline CDR1 reads SGHRS; CDR2 reads YFSETQ. The ends were cut back, 1 base at V and 6 bases at J, with 13 bases in the middle. The CDR3 loop spans 14 amino acids. The CDR3 protein is CASSLSPSGAEAFF. The DNA of the CDR3 is TGCGCCAGCAGCTTGTCCCCATCGGGGGCTGAAGCTTTCTTT.